The clone carrying this T cell receptor (beta chain) was recorded only once. The data are from a study of blood T cell repertoires in COVID-19. Background on the study: Whether acute or convalescent, the COVID-19 samples came from the United States, Italy and Spain.

The CDR3 has 14 amino acids. Germline CDR1 and CDR2: MNHNY and SVGAGI (reference sequence). With 6 bases removed from V and 5 bases from J, the gap between germline ends came to 16 bases. Clones were read by immunoSEQ multiplex PCR, and TCRdb kept only the in-frame ones, dropping some. Of over 100,000 clones in the sample, 87% were seen once. The receptor comes from a middle-aged man with active COVID-19. The chain recombines TRBV6-6 with TRBJ2-5; D perhaps matches TRBD1 (6 bases). Sequenced sample: peripheral blood. The CDR3 sequence is CASRLDSGRETQYF. The CDR3 DNA follows: TGTGCCAGCAGACTGGACAGTGGGCGGGAGACCCAGTACTTC.